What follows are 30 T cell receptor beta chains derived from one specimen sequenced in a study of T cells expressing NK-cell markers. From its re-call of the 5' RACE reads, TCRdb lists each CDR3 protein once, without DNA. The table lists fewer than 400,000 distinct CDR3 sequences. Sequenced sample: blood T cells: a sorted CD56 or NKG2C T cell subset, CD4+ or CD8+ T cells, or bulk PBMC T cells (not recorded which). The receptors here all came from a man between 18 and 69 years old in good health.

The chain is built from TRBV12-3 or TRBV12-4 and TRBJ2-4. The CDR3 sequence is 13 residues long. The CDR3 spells CASSLGSKNIQYF.

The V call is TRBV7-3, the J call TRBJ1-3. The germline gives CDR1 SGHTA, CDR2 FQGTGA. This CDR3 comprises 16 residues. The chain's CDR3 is CASSLTADSSGNTIYF. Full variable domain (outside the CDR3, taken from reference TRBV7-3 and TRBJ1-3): GAGVSQTPSNKVTEKGKYVELRCDPISGHTALYWYRQSLGQGPEFLIYFQGTGAADDSGLPNDRFFAVRPEGSVSTLKIQRTERGDSAVYLCASSLTADSSGNTIYFGEGSWLTVV.

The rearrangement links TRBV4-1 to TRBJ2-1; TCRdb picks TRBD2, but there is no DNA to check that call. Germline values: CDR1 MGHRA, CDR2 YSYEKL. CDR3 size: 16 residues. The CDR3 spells CASSQVAVSSYNEQFF.

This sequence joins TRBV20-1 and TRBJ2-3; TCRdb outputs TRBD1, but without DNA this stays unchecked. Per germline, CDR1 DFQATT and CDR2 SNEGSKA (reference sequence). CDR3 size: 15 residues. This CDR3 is CSASPPGGGRYTQYF.

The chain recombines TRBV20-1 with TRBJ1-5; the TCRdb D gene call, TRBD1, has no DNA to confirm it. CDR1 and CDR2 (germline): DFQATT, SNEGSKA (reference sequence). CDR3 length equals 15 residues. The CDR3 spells CSARSGTPKNQPQHF.

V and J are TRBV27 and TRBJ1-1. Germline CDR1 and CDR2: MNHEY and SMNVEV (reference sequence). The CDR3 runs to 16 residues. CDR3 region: CASRPRDSRGSTEAFF.

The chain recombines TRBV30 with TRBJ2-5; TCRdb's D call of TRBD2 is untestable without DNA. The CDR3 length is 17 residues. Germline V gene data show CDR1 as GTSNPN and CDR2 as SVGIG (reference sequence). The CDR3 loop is CAWSVWVWAADQETQYF.

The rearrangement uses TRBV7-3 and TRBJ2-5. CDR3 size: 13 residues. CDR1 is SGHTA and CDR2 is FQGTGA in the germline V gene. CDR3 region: CASSLRGRQDQYF.

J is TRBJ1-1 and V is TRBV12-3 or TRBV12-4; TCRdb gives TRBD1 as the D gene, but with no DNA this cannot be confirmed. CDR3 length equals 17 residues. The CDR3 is CASSLGPGHNRYTEAFF.

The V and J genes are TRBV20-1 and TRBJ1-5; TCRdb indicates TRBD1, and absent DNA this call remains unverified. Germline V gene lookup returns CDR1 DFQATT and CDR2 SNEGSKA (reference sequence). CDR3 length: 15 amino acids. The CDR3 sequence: CSARDRGKSNQPQHF.

The CDR3 spells CASSKQGVNTQYF. This sequence joins TRBV12-3 or TRBV12-4 and TRBJ2-3; TCRdb's D call of TRBD1 is untestable without DNA. This CDR3 comprises 13 residues.

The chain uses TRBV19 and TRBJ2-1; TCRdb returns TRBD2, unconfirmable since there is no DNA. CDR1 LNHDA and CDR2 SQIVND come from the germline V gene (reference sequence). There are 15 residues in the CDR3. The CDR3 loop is CASSTEGRAYNEQFF.

The CDR3: CASSFGTRTDTQYF. The chain combines TRBV5-4 with TRBJ2-3. The CDR3 is 14 amino acids. Germline lookup yields CDR1 SGHNT and CDR2 YYREEE (reference sequence).

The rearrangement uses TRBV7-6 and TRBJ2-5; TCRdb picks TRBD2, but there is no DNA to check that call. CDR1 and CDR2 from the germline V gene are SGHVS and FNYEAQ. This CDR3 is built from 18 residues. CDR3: CASSFAGVAGGLKETQYF.

The CDR3 is CASSQVHEGSYTF. The rearrangement joins TRBV4-2 to TRBJ1-2. Germline V gene sequence: CDR1 LGHNA, CDR2 YNFKEQ. This CDR3 region has 13 residues.

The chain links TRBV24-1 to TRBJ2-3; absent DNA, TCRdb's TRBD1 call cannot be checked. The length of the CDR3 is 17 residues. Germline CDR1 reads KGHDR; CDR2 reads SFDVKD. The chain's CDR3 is CATSDSRQGGGTDTQYF.

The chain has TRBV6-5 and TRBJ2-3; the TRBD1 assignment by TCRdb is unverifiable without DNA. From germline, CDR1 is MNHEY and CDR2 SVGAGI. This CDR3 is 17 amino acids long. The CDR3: CASSYSARGTSTDTQYF.

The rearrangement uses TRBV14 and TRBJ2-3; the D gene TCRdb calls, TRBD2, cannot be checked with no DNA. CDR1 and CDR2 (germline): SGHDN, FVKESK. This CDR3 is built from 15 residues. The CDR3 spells CASSQGRGYADTQYF.

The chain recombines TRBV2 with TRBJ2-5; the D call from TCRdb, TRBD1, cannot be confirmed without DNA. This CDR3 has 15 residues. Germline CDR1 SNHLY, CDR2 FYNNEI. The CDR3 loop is CASSPRTGTQETQYF.

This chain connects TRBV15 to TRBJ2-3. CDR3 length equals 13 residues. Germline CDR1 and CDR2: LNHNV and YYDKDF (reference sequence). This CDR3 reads CATSRDPRGTQYF.

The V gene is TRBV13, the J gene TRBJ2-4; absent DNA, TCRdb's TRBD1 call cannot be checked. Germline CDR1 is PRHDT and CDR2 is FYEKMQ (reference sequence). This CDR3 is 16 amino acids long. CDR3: CASSLERPGGASIQYF.

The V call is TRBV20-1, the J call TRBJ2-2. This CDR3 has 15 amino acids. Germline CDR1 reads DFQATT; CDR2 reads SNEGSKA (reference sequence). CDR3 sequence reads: CSARDPERNTGELFF.

CDR3 in amino acids: CASSPFRDRGLGTDTQYF. The chain couples TRBV5-1 to TRBJ2-3; without DNA, the TCRdb call of TRBD1 cannot be checked. The CDR3 sequence is 18 residues long. Germline assignment: CDR1 SGHRS and CDR2 YFSETQ. Full variable domain (rest looked up from reference TRBV5-1 and TRBJ2-3): KAGVTQTPRYLIKTRGQQVTLSCSPISGHRSVSWYQQTPGQGLQFLFEYFSETQRNKGNFPGRFSGRQFSNSRSEMNVSTLELGDSALYLCASSPFRDRGLGTDTQYFGPGTRLTVL.

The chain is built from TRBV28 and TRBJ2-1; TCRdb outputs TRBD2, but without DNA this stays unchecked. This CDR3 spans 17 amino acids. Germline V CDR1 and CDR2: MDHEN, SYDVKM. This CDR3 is CASSSLPAAGSINEQFF.

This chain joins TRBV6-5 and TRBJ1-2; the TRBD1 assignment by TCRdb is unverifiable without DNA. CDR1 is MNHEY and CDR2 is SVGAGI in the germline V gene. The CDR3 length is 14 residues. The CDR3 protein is CASSWTSGGYGYTF.

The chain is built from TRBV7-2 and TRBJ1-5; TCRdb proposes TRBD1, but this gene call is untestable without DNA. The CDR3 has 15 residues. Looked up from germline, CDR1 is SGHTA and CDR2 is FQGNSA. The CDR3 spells CASSPMTGSNQPQHF.

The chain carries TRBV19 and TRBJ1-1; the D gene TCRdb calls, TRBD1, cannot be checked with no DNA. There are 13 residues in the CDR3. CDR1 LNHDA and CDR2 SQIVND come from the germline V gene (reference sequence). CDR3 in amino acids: CASSGRGSTEAFF. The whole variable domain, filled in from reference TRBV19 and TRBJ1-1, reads DGGITQSPKYLFRKEGQNVTLSCEQNLNHDAMYWYRQDPGQGLRLIYYSQIVNDFQKGDIAEGYSVSREKKESFPLTVTSAQKNPTAFYLCASSGRGSTEAFFGQGTRLTVV.

The CDR3 loop is CSASMGILAFF. The chain combines TRBV20-1 with TRBJ1-1. The germline V gene has CDR1 DFQATT and CDR2 SNEGSKA (reference sequence). The CDR3 is made up of 11 amino acids.

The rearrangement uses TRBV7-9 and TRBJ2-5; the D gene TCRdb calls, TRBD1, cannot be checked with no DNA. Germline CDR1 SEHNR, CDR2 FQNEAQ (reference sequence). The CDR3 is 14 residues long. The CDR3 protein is CATGGQGLSETQYF.

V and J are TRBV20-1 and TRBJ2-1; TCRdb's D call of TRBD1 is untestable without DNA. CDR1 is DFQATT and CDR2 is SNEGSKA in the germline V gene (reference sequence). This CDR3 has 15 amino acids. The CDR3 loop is CSARRAGQYYNEQFF.